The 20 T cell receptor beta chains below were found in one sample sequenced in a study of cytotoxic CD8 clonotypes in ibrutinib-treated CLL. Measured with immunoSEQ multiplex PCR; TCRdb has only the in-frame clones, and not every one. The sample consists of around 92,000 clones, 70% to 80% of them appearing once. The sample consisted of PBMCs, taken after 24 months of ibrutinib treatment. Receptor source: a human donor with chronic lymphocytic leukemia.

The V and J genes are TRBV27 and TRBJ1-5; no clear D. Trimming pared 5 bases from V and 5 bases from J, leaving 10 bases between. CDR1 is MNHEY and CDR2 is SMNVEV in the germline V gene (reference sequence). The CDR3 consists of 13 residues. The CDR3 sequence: CASSPRGDQPQHF. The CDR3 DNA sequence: TGTGCCAGCAGTCCCCGTGGGGATCAGCCCCAGCATTTT.

The CDR3 protein is CASRETGTGYNEQFF. CDR3 nucleotides: TGTGCCAGCAGAGAGACCGGGACTGGATACAATGAGCAGTTCTTC. The chain joins TRBV2 to TRBJ2-1; tentatively, D is TRBD2 (6 bases). This CDR3 contains 15 residues. The germline gives CDR1 SNHLY, CDR2 FYNNEI. V lost 6 bases to trimming and J lost 4 bases, with 16 bases between them.

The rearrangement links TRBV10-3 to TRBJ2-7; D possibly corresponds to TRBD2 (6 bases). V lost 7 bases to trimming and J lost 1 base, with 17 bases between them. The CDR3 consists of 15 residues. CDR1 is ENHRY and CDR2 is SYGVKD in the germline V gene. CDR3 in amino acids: CAINQEGTLSYEQYF. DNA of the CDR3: TGTGCCATCAACCAGGAGGGGACTTTATCCTACGAGCAGTACTTC.

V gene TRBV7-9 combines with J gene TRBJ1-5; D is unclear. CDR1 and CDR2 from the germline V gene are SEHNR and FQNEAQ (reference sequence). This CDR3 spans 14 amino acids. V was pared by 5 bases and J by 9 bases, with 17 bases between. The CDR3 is CASSRFSETGPQHF. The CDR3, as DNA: TGTGCCAGCAGCCGTTTTTCCGAGACCGGGCCCCAGCATTTT.

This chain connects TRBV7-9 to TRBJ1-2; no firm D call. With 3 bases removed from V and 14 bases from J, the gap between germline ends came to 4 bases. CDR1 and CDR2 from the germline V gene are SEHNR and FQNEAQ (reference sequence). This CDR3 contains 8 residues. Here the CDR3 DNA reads TGTGCCAGCAGCTTGTGGACCTTC. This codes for CASSLWTF.

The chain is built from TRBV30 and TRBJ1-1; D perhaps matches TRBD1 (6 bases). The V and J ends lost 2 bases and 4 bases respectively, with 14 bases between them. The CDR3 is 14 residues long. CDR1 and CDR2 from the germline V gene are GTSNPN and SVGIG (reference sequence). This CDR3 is CAWSPTGRITEAFF. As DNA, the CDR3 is TGTGCCTGGAGTCCCACAGGGCGAATCACTGAAGCTTTCTTT.

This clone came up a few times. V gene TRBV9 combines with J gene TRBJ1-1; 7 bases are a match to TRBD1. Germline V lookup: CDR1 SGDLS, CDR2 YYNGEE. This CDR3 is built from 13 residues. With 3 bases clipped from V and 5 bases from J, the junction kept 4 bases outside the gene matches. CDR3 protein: CASSGYRGTEAFF. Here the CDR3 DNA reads TGTGCCAGCAGCGGGTACAGGGGAACTGAAGCTTTCTTT.

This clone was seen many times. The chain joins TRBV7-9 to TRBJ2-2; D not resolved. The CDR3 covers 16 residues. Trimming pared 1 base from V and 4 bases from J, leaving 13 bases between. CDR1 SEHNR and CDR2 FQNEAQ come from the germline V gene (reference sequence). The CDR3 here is CASSLDPDRSTGELFF. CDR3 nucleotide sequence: TGTGCCAGCAGCTTAGATCCGGATAGGTCCACCGGGGAGCTGTTTTTT.

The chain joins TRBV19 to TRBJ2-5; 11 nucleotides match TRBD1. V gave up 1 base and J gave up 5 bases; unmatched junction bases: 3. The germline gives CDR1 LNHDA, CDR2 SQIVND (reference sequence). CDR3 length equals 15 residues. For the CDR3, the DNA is TGTGCCAGTAGTATAGGGACAGGGGGCTTTGAGACCCAGTACTTC. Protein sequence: CASSIGTGGFETQYF.

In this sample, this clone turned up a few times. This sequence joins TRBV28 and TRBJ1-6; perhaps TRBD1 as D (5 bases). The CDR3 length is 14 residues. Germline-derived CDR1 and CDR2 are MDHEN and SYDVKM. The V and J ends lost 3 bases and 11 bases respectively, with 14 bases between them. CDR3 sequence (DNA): TGTGCCAGCAGTTTGTGGGACGACTCCGCACCCCTCCACTTT. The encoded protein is CASSLWDDSAPLHF.

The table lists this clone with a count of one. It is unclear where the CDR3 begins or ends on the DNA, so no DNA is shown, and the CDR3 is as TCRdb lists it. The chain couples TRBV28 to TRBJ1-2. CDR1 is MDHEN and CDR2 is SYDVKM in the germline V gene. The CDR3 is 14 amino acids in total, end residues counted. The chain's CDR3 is CASSSSDLGYGYTF.

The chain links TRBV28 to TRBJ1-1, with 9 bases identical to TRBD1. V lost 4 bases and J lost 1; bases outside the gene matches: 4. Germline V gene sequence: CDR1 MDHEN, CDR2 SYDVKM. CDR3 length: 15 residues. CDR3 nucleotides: TGTGCCAGCAGTTCACGGACAGGGGCGAACACTGAAGCTTTCTTT. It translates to CASSSRTGANTEAFF.

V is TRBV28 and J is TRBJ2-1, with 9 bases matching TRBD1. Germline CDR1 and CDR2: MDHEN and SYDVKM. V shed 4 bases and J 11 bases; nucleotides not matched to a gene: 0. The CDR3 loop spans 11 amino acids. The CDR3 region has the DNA TGTGCCAGCAGTTACAGGGGGCAGCAGTTCTTC. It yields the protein CASSYRGQQFF.

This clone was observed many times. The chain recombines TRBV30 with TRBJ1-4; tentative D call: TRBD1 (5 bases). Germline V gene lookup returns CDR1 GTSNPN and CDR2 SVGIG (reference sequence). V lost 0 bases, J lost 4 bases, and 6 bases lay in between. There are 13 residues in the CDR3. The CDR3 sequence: CAWSVQDNEKLFF. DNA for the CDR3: TGTGCCTGGAGTGTACAGGATAATGAAAAACTGTTTTTT.

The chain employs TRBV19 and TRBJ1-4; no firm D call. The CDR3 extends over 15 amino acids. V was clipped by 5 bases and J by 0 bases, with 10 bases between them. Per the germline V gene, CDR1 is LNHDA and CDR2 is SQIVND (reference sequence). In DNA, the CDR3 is TGTGCCAGTAGTGCGGGATTCTCAACTAATGAAAAACTGTTTTTT. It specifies CASSAGFSTNEKLFF.

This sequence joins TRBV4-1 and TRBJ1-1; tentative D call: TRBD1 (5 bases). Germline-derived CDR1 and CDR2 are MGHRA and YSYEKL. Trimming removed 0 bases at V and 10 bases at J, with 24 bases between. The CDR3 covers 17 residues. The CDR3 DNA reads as TGCGCCAGCAGCCAAGACAGCGTGAGAACAGGAGCCCGGGGAGCTTTCTTT. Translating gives CASSQDSVRTGARGAFF.

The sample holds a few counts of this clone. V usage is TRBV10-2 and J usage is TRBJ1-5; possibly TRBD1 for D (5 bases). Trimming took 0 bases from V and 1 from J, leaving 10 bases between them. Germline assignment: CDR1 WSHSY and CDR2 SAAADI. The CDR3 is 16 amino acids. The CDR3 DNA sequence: TGCGCCAGCAGTGAGTCGGCAGGGTTGAGCAATCAGCCCCAGCATTTT. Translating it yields CASSESAGLSNQPQHF.

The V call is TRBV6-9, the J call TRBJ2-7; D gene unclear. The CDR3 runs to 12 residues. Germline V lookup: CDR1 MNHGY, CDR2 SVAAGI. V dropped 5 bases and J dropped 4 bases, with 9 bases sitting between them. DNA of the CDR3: TGTGCCAGCAGTCGTGGCCAATACGAGCAGTACTTC. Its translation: CASSRGQYEQYF.

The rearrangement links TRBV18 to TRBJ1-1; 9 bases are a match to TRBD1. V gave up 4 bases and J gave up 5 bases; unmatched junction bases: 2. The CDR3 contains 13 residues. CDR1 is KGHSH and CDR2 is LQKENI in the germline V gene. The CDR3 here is CASSQGTGTEAFF. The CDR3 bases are TGTGCCAGCTCACAAGGGACAGGGACTGAAGCTTTCTTT.

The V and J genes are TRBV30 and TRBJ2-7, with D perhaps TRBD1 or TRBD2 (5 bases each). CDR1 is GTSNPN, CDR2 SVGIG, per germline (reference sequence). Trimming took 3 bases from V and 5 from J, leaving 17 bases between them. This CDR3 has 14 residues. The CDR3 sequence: CAWRAQAVGDEQYF. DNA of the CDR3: TGTGCCTGGAGAGCACAGGCGGTCGGGGACGAGCAGTACTTC.